Reported below is one TCR beta chain. Its antigen remains unidentified. CDR1 and CDR2 (germline): SGHRS, YFSETQ. The CDR3 has 15 amino acids. Trimming took 7 bases from V and 5 from J; bases not matched to a gene: 13. Primers included in the PCR were 60 Vbeta and 13 Jbeta primers. Some clones are missing from TCRdb's copy, which holds only in-frame ones; the method was immunoSEQ multiplex PCR. This sample has about 270,000 clones, with roughly 90% found just once. The sample comes from a study of cytomegalovirus exposure and HLA in healthy donors. Study summary: An analysis done earlier identified 100 million to 140 million unique TCR beta sequences from 190 million or so T cells.

General study points: Likely technical artifact: a cluster of highly shared sequence variants.

The chain joins TRBV5-1 to TRBJ2-5; 8 nucleotides line up with TRBD2. The receptor was isolated from a middle-aged man in good health and CMV-seropositive. The sequenced sample consisted of PBMCs. The CDR3 is CASGASGLTDETQYF. The CDR3 DNA reads as TGCGCCAGCGGAGCTAGCGGGCTGACCGACGAGACCCAGTACTTC.